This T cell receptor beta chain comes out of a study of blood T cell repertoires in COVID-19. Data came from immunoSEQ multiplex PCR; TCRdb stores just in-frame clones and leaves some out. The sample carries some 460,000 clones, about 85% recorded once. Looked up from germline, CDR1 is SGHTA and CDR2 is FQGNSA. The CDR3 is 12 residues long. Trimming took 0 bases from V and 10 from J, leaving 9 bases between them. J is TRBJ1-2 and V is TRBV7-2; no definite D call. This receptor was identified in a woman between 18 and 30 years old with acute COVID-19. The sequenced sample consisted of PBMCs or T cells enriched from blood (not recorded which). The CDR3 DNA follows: TGTGCCAGCAGCTTAGCACAGTTTGACTACACCTTC. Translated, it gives CASSLAQFDYTF.